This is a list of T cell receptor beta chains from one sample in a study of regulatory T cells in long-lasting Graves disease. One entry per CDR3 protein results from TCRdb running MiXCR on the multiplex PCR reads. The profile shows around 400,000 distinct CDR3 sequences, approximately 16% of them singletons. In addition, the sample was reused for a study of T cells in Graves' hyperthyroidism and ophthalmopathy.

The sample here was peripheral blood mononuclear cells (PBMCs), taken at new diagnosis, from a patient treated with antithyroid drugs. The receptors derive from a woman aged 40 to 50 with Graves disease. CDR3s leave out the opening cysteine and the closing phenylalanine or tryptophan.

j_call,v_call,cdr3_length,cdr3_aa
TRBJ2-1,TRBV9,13,ASSVFGTGSEEQF
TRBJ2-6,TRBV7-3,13,ASSPQGAGANVLT
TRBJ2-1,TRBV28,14,ASRVGRISSYNEQF
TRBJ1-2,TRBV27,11,ASSPTGSKGYT
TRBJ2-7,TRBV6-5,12,ASSYEQGNYEQY
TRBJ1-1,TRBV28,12,ASRDQGQNTEAF
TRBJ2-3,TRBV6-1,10,ASSEGINTQY
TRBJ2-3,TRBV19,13,ASSLTSVRPDTQY
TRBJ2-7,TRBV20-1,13,SARNLLAGSYEQY
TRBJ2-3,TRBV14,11,ASSPTRMDTQY
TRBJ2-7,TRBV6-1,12,ASSPGQTLYEQY
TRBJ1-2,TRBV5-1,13,ASSLWGGTNYGYT
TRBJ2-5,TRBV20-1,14,SARQWASSSGETQY
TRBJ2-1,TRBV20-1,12,SARERSSYNEQF
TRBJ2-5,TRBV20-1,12,SARGTGPQETQY
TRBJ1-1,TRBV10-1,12,ASSEIDKNTEAF
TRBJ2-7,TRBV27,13,ASSRTGGNSYEQY
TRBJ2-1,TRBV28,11,ANSGSSANEQF
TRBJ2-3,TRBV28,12,ASTSQGTTDTQY
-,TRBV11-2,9,AGSLNYEQF
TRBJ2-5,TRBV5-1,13,ASSLVAQGQETQY
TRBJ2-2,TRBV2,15,ASSFPKTSGSIGELF
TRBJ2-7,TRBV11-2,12,ASSLEAGSYEQY
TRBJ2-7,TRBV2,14,ASSQFPGTGEDEQY
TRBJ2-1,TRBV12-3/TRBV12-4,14,ASSIKGTPYDNEQF
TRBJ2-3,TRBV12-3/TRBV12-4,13,ASSPTSGGGDTQY
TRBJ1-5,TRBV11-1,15,ASSSVTFGRSNQPQH
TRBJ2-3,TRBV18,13,ASSPPLDRPDTQY
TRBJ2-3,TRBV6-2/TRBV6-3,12,ASRLGVRTDTQY
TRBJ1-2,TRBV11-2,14,ASSFSGVVTPDGYT
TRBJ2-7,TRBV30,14,AWSGPATGVSYEQY
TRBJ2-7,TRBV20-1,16,SARGRGGTSGKSYEQY
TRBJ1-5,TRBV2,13,ASSEAARDNQPQH
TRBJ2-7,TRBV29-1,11,SVESREGYEQY
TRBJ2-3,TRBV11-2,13,ASSSGTGWTDTQY
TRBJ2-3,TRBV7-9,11,ASSQRYTDTQY
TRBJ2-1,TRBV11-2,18,ASSTEPGSGRRSSYNEQF
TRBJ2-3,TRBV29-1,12,SVSLAGGRDTQY
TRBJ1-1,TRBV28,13,ASSPPWGGRTEAF
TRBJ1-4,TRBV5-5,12,ASSPTGANEKLF
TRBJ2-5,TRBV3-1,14,ASSQTRTGGKETQY
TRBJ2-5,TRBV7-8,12,ASSLMSQQETQY
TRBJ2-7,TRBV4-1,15,ASSQVWEPPGSYEQY
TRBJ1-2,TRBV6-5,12,ASSYRPTGRGYT
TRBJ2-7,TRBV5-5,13,ASRFGQGRTYEQY
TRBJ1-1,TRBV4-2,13,ASSQVVAGNTEAF
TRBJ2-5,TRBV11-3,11,ASSLEALGTQY
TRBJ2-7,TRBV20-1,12,SAPSGRGPYEQY
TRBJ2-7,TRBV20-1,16,SAFRTTSGSLSSYEQY
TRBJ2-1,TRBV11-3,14,ASSLNQGGRYDEQF
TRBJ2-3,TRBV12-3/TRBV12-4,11,ASSLIVGDTQY